Detailed here is one T cell receptor beta chain. No antigen is known for it. The data originate from a study of T cell responses to AZD1222 COVID-19 vaccine. Study findings and constraints: The peak T cell response came first, and repertoires were sampled only after it. Only 5 or 6 people who got AZD1222 tested seropositive at baseline. CD4 TCRs linked to vaccination spanned spike, dominating at 160-218 and 743-854.

Germline CDR1 is MNHNY and CDR2 is SVGAGI (reference sequence). Germline trimming cut 5 bases from V and 0 bases from J; bases unmatched to any gene: 4. The CDR3 has 15 residues. Here immunoSEQ multiplex PCR was the method, and the copy in TCRdb shows in-frame clones only, minus some. The repertoire holds about 120,000 clones, with approximately 83% as singletons. This sequence joins TRBV6-6 and TRBJ2-4; 7 bases match TRBD2. Sample: peripheral blood, taken on day 0 of MenACWY control vaccination. This receptor was identified in an adult in good health. The CDR3 DNA sequence: TGTGCCAGCAGTCCCGGGGGGTTAGCCAAAAACATTCAGTACTTC. It codes for CASSPGGLAKNIQYF.